This TCR beta chain comes out of a study of blood T cell repertoires in COVID-19. Study context: From the United States, Italy and Spain came samples of acute and convalescent COVID-19. Sources were T cells, B-cell-depleted T cells, or PBMCs; the material itself was cDNA or gDNA.

The CDR3 is 15 amino acids. Germline values: CDR1 SGHAT, CDR2 FQNNGV. V gave up 3 bases and J gave up 2 bases, with 11 bases separating them. As processed by the authors: The assay estimated nucleated cells by amplifying reference gene primers. Clones were read by immunoSEQ multiplex PCR, and TCRdb kept only the in-frame ones, dropping some. The D gene and trimming were derived from the DNA, and the V and J assignments and clone size from that table. The sample lists about 62,000 clones; around 83% were seen once. Specimen: peripheral blood. The clonotype was recovered from a human donor in a cohort sampled during active COVID-19. The rearrangement joins TRBV11-2 to TRBJ1-3, with D perhaps TRBD1 (5 bases). CDR3 sequence: CASSFPGGTGNTIYF. DNA of the CDR3: TGTGCCAGCAGCTTCCCCGGGGGGACTGGAAACACCATATATTTT.